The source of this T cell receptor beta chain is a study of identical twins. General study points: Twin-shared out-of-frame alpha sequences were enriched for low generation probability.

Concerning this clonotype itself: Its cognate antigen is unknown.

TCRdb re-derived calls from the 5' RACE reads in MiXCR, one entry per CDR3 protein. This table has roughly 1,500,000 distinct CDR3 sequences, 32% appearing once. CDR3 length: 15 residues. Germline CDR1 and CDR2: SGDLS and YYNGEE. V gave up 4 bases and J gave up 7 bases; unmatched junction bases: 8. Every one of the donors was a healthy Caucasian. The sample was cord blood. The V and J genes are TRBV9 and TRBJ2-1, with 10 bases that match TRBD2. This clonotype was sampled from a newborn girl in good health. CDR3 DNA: TGTGCCAGCAGCCCAAAGCGGGAGGGTTGGAATGAGCAGTTCTTC. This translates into CASSPKREGWNEQFF.